This T cell receptor beta chain was identified during a study of identical twins. The CDR3 covers 19 residues. V lost 6 bases to trimming and J lost 0 bases; unmatched junction nucleotides: 17. Germline V gene sequence: CDR1 ENHRY, CDR2 SYGVKD. MiXCR was run by TCRdb on the 5' RACE reads, yielding one entry per CDR3 protein. The sample shows around 690,000 distinct CDR3 sequences, approximately 22% of them seen only once. These records were also assigned to another study, of T cells expressing NK-cell markers. From that second work: In more than five donors, dominant CD3+CD56+NKG2C+ clonotypes ranked among the top 10 CD8+ clonotypes.

The sequencing input was PBMCs. The source of this sequence is a woman aged 18-30 years in good health. V and J are TRBV10-3 and TRBJ1-1; 9 bases map to TRBD1. DNA for the CDR3: TGTGCCATCAGCGCAGAATATACAGGGGGCGGATCAGTGAACACTGAAGCTTTCTTT. Its protein is CAISAEYTGGGSVNTEAFF.